This T cell receptor (beta chain) was sequenced in a study of shared clonotypes between healthy human individuals. Looked up from germline, CDR1 is LNHDA and CDR2 is SQIVND (reference sequence). V lost 5 bases to trimming and J lost 2 bases, with 9 bases between them. The CDR3 is made up of 13 amino acids. Here immunoSEQ multiplex PCR was the method, and the copy in TCRdb shows in-frame clones only, minus some. In the table there are just under 350,000 clones, over 70% of which are singletons. J is TRBJ2-5 and V is TRBV19, with D uncertain. The receptor was isolated from a man younger than 40 in good health. Sequencing was done on a sample of memory CD4+ T cells sorted from blood. Regarding subset: CD45RA-negative fraction. CDR3 sequence (DNA): TGTGCCAGTAGTCCTCGTTGGCAAGAGACCCAGTACTTC. The encoded protein is CASSPRWQETQYF.